These 30 T cell receptor beta chains came from one sample sequenced in a study of response to subunit inactivated influenza vaccine. Via MiXCR, TCRdb re-called the RT-PCR reads, giving one row per CDR3 protein. The table lists a few hundred thousand distinct CDR3 sequences, 20% to 25% of them singletons. Sequenced here: PBMCs from blood, sampled 21 months after vaccination. These receptors came from a man between 50 and 70 years old who received an inactivated influenza vaccine.

This clonotype was observed a handful of times. The V and J genes are TRBV6-2 or TRBV6-3 and TRBJ2-1; no definite D call. The ends were cut back, 2 bases at V and 4 bases at J, with 9 bases in the middle. Germline CDR1 MNHEY, CDR2 SVGEGT. The CDR3 contains 14 residues. The CDR3 region is CASSYVDHYNEQFF. The CDR3 DNA sequence: TGTGCCAGCAGTTACGTGGATCATTACAATGAGCAGTTCTTC.

This clonotype was observed at least ten times. The chain carries TRBV5-1 and TRBJ2-7, with TRBD1 matching over 8 bases. Germline CDR1 reads SGHRS; CDR2 reads YFSETQ. The length of the CDR3 is 15 residues. J lost 2 bases, V lost 4 bases, and 8 bases had no gene match. CDR3 sequence (DNA): TGCGCCAGCAGCCACGGGGACAGGAACACCTACGAGCAGTACTTC. Residues: CASSHGDRNTYEQYF.

This chain links TRBV3-1 with TRBJ1-6; D is ambiguous. CDR1 is LGHDT and CDR2 is YNNKEL in the germline V gene (reference sequence). V was shortened by 1 base and J by 7 bases, with 8 bases between the two germline ends. The CDR3 is made up of 14 amino acids. CDR3 in amino acids: CASSQVAENSPLHF. The CDR3 bases are TGTGCCAGCAGCCAAGTCGCCGAGAATTCACCCCTCCACTTT.

The sample holds many counts of this clonotype. V is TRBV12-3 or TRBV12-4 and J is TRBJ1-1; 12 bases align to TRBD1. The ends lost 4 bases at V and 4 bases at J; junction bases unmatched: 4. This CDR3 is 15 amino acids long. The CDR3 nucleotides read TGTGCCAGCAGTTGGGGACAGGGGGCAGTCACTGAAGCTTTCTTT. It encodes CASSWGQGAVTEAFF.

The chain has TRBV27 and TRBJ2-7; D not resolved. With 0 bases removed from V and 0 bases from J, the gap between germline ends came to 12 bases. CDR1 and CDR2 (germline): MNHEY, SMNVEV (reference sequence). The CDR3 extends over 16 amino acids. Here the CDR3 DNA reads TGTGCCAGCAGTTTATCGGGTGGCACAAACTCCTACGAGCAGTACTTC. Its protein product is CASSLSGGTNSYEQYF.

As concerns this clonotype: The junction shows a germline mismatch at one end, possibly a read error. The V call is TRBV20-1, the J call TRBJ1-1; TRBD1 matches 8 bases. The CDR3 is made up of 14 amino acids. Germline assignment: CDR1 DFQATT and CDR2 SNEGSKA (reference sequence). The CDR3 sequence is CSAGDRGGTTEAFF. In nucleotides, the CDR3 is TGCAGTGCTGGAGACAGGGGCGGTACCACTGAAGCTTTCTTT.

V usage is TRBV20-1 and J usage is TRBJ1-1, with 8 bases that match TRBD1. The CDR3 runs to 14 residues. V gave up 1 base and J gave up 5 bases; unmatched junction bases: 6. Germline CDR1 reads DFQATT; CDR2 reads SNEGSKA (reference sequence). The CDR3 DNA reads as TGCAGTGCTAGAGTAGAGACAGGGGCAACTGAAGCTTTCTTT. Translated: CSARVETGATEAFF.

The chain links TRBV6-5 to TRBJ2-3; D not certain. The CDR3 totals 14 residues. The V end was cut by 4 bases, the J end by 2 bases, with 10 bases between. The germline V gene has CDR1 MNHEY and CDR2 SVGAGI. The CDR3, as DNA: TGTGCCAGCAGTTTAGTACTGTACACAGATACGCAGTATTTT. Protein: CASSLVLYTDTQYF.

The V and J genes are TRBV5-1 and TRBJ2-5; 9 bases line up with TRBD2. Trimming took 4 bases from V and 1 from J; bases not matched to a gene: 5. Germline V gene lookup returns CDR1 SGHRS and CDR2 YFSETQ. This CDR3 has 15 residues. CDR3 in DNA: TGCGCCAGCAGCCCTCTAGCGGGGCGCCAAGAGACCCAGTACTTC. Its protein is CASSPLAGRQETQYF. The complete variable domain, with remaining parts taken from reference TRBV5-1 and TRBJ2-5, reads KAGVTQTPRYLIKTRGQQVTLSCSPISGHRSVSWYQQTPGQGLQFLFEYFSETQRNKGNFPGRFSGRQFSNSRSEMNVSTLELGDSALYLCASSPLAGRQETQYFGPGTRLLVL.

A few counts support this clonotype. This chain connects TRBV11-2 to TRBJ2-3, with D maybe TRBD2 (6 bases). Germline CDR1 SGHAT, CDR2 FQNNGV. This CDR3 is built from 15 residues. Trimming left V 4 bases short and J 6 bases short, with 17 bases between. This chain's CDR3 is CASSSPGLLRDTQYF. Written as DNA, the CDR3 is TGTGCCAGCAGCTCCCCGGGACTCCTGAGGGATACGCAGTATTTT. Supplemented by reference TRBV11-2 and TRBJ2-3, the full variable domain reads EAGVAQSPRYKIIEKRQSVAFWCNPISGHATLYWYQQILGQGPKLLIQFQNNGVVDDSQLPKDRFSAERLKGVDSTLKIQPAKLEDSAVYLCASSSPGLLRDTQYFGPGTRLTVL.

This clonotype came up once. The rearrangement uses TRBV11-2 and TRBJ2-5; D is perhaps TRBD1 (5 bases). Per germline, CDR1 SGHAT and CDR2 FQNNGV. The CDR3 length is 15 residues. Trimming removed 1 base at V and 1 base at J, with 10 bases between. The CDR3 is CASSLVTGAQETQYF. CDR3 nucleotide sequence: TGTGCCAGCAGCTTAGTGACTGGGGCCCAAGAGACCCAGTACTTC.

This clonotype has more than one count but fewer than ten. The V gene is TRBV19, the J gene TRBJ1-3, with D hard to call. This CDR3 contains 15 residues. Germline-derived CDR1 and CDR2 are LNHDA and SQIVND (reference sequence). The V end was cut by 6 bases, the J end by 0 bases, with 12 bases between. The CDR3 loop reads CASRPGRFSGNTIYF. In DNA form, the CDR3 reads TGTGCCAGTAGACCGGGAAGGTTCTCTGGAAACACCATATATTTT.

A note on this clonotype: Germline and junction disagree at one end, which may indicate a read error. The chain links TRBV5-1 to TRBJ1-1; D gene uncertain. The CDR3 is made up of 15 amino acids. Germline CDR1 is SGHRS and CDR2 is YFSETQ. CDR3 in DNA: TGCGCCAGCAGCTTGGCCGCAGGCCCGAACAGTGAAGCTTTCTTT. Its protein product is CASSLAAGPNSEAFF. The entire variable domain, with the rest obtained from reference TRBV5-1 and TRBJ1-1, is as follows: KAGVTQTPRYLIKTRGQQVTLSCSPISGHRSVSWYQQTPGQGLQFLFEYFSETQRNKGNFPGRFSGRQFSNSRSEMNVSTLELGDSALYLCASSLAAGPNSEAFFGQGTRLTVV.

The chain is built from TRBV11-2 and TRBJ2-1; D possibly corresponds to TRBD2 (7 bases). CDR1 is SGHAT, CDR2 FQNNGV, per germline. The CDR3 has 14 residues. Trimming shortened V by 4 bases and J by 3 bases, and 10 bases separated the two germline ends. This chain's CDR3 is CASSYGGLYNEQFF. The DNA of the CDR3 is TGTGCCAGCAGCTACGGGGGGCTCTACAATGAGCAGTTCTTC.

CDR3 residues: CASSNDRGDAYNEQFF. The CDR3 DNA reads TGTGCCAGCAGTAATGACAGGGGCGACGCCTACAATGAGCAGTTCTTC. V usage is TRBV6-1 and J usage is TRBJ2-1, with TRBD1 identical over 8 bases. This CDR3 contains 16 residues. Per germline, CDR1 MNHNS and CDR2 SASEGT. With V trimmed by 5 bases and J by 2 bases, 8 bases remained unmatched.

The rearrangement uses TRBV20-1 and TRBJ2-3, with 13 bases fitting TRBD2. The CDR3 has 17 residues. J gave up 0 bases and V 5 bases, and 8 bases lay outside the gene matches. CDR1 is DFQATT and CDR2 is SNEGSKA in the germline V gene (reference sequence). CDR3 sequence (DNA): TGCAGTGCTGATCCGGGGACTAGCGGGGCTAGCACAGATACGCAGTATTTT. This gives the protein CSADPGTSGASTDTQYF.

In its sample, this clonotype was seen many times. The rearrangement uses TRBV5-1 and TRBJ1-2; TRBD1 matches 7 bases. The CDR3 sequence is 16 residues long. The V segment lost 0 bases and the J segment 3 bases; nucleotides outside the gene matches: 8. CDR1 and CDR2 (germline): SGHRS, YFSETQ. CDR3 sequence: CASSLAGPGTDYGYTF. The CDR3 bases are TGCGCCAGCAGCTTGGCTGGACCTGGGACAGACTATGGCTACACCTTC.

This clonotype was observed a handful of times. The gene calls are TRBV7-9 and TRBJ1-2, with D unclear. This CDR3 contains 15 residues. Germline values: CDR1 SEHNR, CDR2 FQNEAQ (reference sequence). V shed 1 base and J shed 0 bases, with 9 bases lying between them. Written as DNA, the CDR3 is TGTGCCAGCAGCTTAGGAGCCCTTTCTAACTATGGCTACACCTTC. It is translated as CASSLGALSNYGYTF. Filled out from reference TRBV7-9 and TRBJ1-2, the complete variable domain reads DTGVSQNPRHKITKRGQNVTFRCDPISEHNRLYWYRQTLGQGPEFLTYFQNEAQLEKSRLLSDRFSAERPKGSFSTLEIQRTEQGDSAMYLCASSLGALSNYGYTFGSGTRLTVV.

This clonotype has a count of ten or more. The V gene is TRBV28, the J gene TRBJ1-4; tentative D call: TRBD1 (5 bases). The CDR3 spans 15 residues. Germline V gene data show CDR1 as MDHEN and CDR2 as SYDVKM. Trimming removed 1 base from V and 4 bases from J, with 10 bases in between. The CDR3 bases are TGTGCCAGCAGTTTATACAGGACCAATAATGAAAAACTGTTTTTT. Translating it yields CASSLYRTNNEKLFF.

The chain is built from TRBV11-2 and TRBJ2-7; 8 nucleotides line up with TRBD1. In germline, CDR1 is SGHAT, CDR2 FQNNGV. V lost 5 bases and J lost 2; bases outside the gene matches: 8. CDR3 length: 15 amino acids. DNA of the CDR3: TGTGCCAGCAGCCGACCGGGACAGGTCCCCTACGAGCAGTACTTC. Its protein product is CASSRPGQVPYEQYF.

The V call is TRBV6-5, the J call TRBJ1-6; no clear D. V was clipped by 3 bases and J by 0 bases, with 9 bases between them. Germline assignment: CDR1 MNHEY and CDR2 SVGAGI. This CDR3 has 16 residues. For the CDR3, the DNA is TGTGCCAGCAGTTATCTGACTGACTCCTATAATTCACCCCTCCACTTT. This translates into CASSYLTDSYNSPLHF.

The V gene is TRBV27, the J gene TRBJ2-5; D is unclear. This CDR3 region has 13 residues. Germline CDR1 MNHEY, CDR2 SMNVEV (reference sequence). Between the trimmed V and J ends, which lost 3 bases and 5 bases, there was a span of 10 bases. DNA for the CDR3: TGTGCCAGCAGTTTGTTCCGCCGGGAGACCCAGTACTTC. Amino acid sequence: CASSLFRRETQYF.

The chain employs TRBV6-1 and TRBJ1-1; 7 nucleotides align to TRBD1. The CDR3 is 15 amino acids. The germline gives CDR1 MNHNS, CDR2 SASEGT. After removal of 6 bases from V and 4 bases from J, the junction contained 11 bases not matched to a gene. DNA of the CDR3: TGTGCCAGCAGGCGTTCCTGGACAGGCCTCACTGAAGCTTTCTTT. It yields the protein CASRRSWTGLTEAFF.

The chain is built from TRBV21-1 and TRBJ1-1. TRBV21-1 is a pseudogene locus. This CDR3 region has 15 residues. CDR3 sequence reads: CASSMGTLPGTEAFF. CDR3 nucleotides: TGTGCCAGCAGCATGGGGACTCTTCCGGGGACTGAAGCTTTCTTT.

This clonotype was recorded a few times. The genes are TRBV7-9 and TRBJ2-1; 13 bases match TRBD2. This CDR3 is built from 15 residues. The germline gives CDR1 SEHNR, CDR2 FQNEAQ (reference sequence). The trim removed 4 bases at V and 6 bases at J, leaving 3 bases unmatched. CDR3 sequence: CASSSGTSGVNEQFF. In DNA form, the CDR3 reads TGTGCCAGCAGCTCCGGGACTAGCGGGGTCAATGAGCAGTTCTTC. The variable domain in full, completed from reference TRBV7-9 and TRBJ2-1, reads DTGVSQNPRHKITKRGQNVTFRCDPISEHNRLYWYRQTLGQGPEFLTYFQNEAQLEKSRLLSDRFSAERPKGSFSTLEIQRTEQGDSAMYLCASSSGTSGVNEQFFGPGTRLTVL.

This clonotype occurred a few times. This chain connects TRBV6-2 or TRBV6-3 to TRBJ1-5; maybe TRBD1 (5 bases). From germline, CDR1 is MNHEY and CDR2 SVGEGT. The ends were cut back, 0 bases at V and 7 bases at J, with 13 bases in the middle. The CDR3 is 15 amino acids. In DNA, the CDR3 is TGTGCCAGCAGTTACTCGGGACTCCGAGGGCAGCCCCAGCATTTT. This encodes CASSYSGLRGQPQHF.

The J gene is TRBJ1-5, the V gene TRBV2; D gene ambiguous. Germline CDR1 and CDR2: SNHLY and FYNNEI. Trimming cost V 2 bases and J 7 bases, with 15 bases left between them. This CDR3 region has 15 residues. The CDR3 sequence is CASSENSFVGQPQHF. CDR3 DNA sequence: TGTGCCAGCAGTGAAAACAGTTTCGTGGGCCAGCCCCAGCATTTT.

This clonotype was recorded a few times. The chain recombines TRBV29-1 with TRBJ2-3; TRBD2 aligns across 7 bases. The CDR3 sequence is 16 residues long. The trim removed 0 bases at V and 0 bases at J, leaving 6 bases unmatched. Looked up from germline, CDR1 is SQVTM and CDR2 is ANQGSEA. The CDR3 DNA reads TGCAGCGTTGAAGATAGCCTAGCGGTTAGCACAGATACGCAGTATTTT. It specifies CSVEDSLAVSTDTQYF.

The genes are TRBV4-2 and TRBJ1-5; D unclear. V lost 1 base to trimming and J lost 0 bases, with 7 bases between them. Germline V lookup: CDR1 LGHNA, CDR2 YNFKEQ. The CDR3 extends over 15 amino acids. CDR3 bases: TGTGCCAGCAGCCAAGCCGAGGCTAGCAATCAGCCCCAGCATTTT. Residues: CASSQAEASNQPQHF.

This chain joins TRBV20-1 and TRBJ1-2; D possibly corresponds to TRBD1 (6 bases). Germline CDR1 DFQATT, CDR2 SNEGSKA (reference sequence). The V and J ends lost 6 bases and 0 bases respectively, with 14 bases between them. CDR3 length: 14 amino acids. The CDR3 spells CSAGGGMSNYGYTF. The CDR3 region has the DNA TGCAGTGCCGGCGGGGGCATGTCTAACTATGGCTACACCTTC.